This T cell receptor (beta chain) was sequenced for a study of post-analysis software for immune sequencing data (dated by TCRdb to the mid-2010s). For context, the study as a whole: Disease courses on record covered relapsing-remitting, secondary progressive and progressive-relapsing multiple sclerosis, though some patients had no subtype annotation. A subset of samples was prepared in parallel using single-end sample barcoding, then pooled and co-amplified after Illumina adapter ligation. The patient repertoires were compared against 11 previously published healthy control repertoires obtained from donors aged 6 to 25 years.

Preparation of the library involved PCR. TCRdb names Illumina HiSeq 2500 as the instrument used. To reduce PCR and sequencing biases, unique molecular identifiers were built into the TCR beta cDNA libraries. Every 1 to 10 million input T cells yielded roughly 500,000 cDNA molecules, meaning each molecule approximated one T cell. The same protocol used for the earlier healthy control dataset was applied to prepare and sequence the patient libraries. Within a given batch, samples were prepared together, multiplexed and sequenced on the same HiSeq lane. The study's own analysis went as follows. Raw barcoded reads were processed with MIGEC, discarding single-read molecular identifier groups before consensus assembly and CDR3 extraction. VDJtools was used for post-analysis of the clonotype tables, and diversity was normalized by down-sampling every dataset to the size of the smallest sample. Repertoire overlap clustering matched CDR3 amino acid but not nucleotide sequences to correct batch-related cross-sample contamination. The raw public data were reprocessed by TCRdb itself: fastp quality trimming at Q25, MiXCR clonotype calling, in-frame beta chains only. Each entry merges the rows of one CDR3 protein and shows their most common DNA and genes. TCRdb, rather than the study authors, made the V and J calls. Across this sample there are approximately 630,000 distinct CDR3 sequences, with approximately 59% seen only once. The ten biggest clones cover around 11% of the sample.

The full study reports these points: Direct clustering with F measure showed strong co-clustering of samples prepared in the same batch, prompting a batch-effect correction. The control group was slightly older than the multiple sclerosis patient group. Normalized Chao1 diversity was significantly lower in multiple sclerosis patients than controls, suggesting substantial peripheral T-cell clonal expansion. Roughly 5 TRBV segments, including TRBV5-6, TRBV5-1 and TRBV20-1, were significantly more frequent in patients than controls.

To demonstrate the VDJtools post-analysis software, the study profiled TCR beta repertoires from the peripheral blood of under 15 young patients with multiple sclerosis. The multiple sclerosis patients were children and adolescents between roughly 6 and 16 years of age. Worth noting for this clonotype: It has no known antigen specificity. No base quality information exists; no much larger clone differs at one position.

Its CDR3 holds 17 amino acids, cysteine through phenylalanine. Left in the record is the CDR3 DNA by itself, 51 bases read in frame from the first base. The germline V gene provides CDR1 MNHEY and CDR2 SVGAGI. The trim is 2 bases for V and 0 bases for J, with a gap of 13 bases between the germline ends. The sample comprised blood. The clonotype comes from a girl aged 2 to 9 with multiple sclerosis. The chain employs TRBV6-5 and TRBJ2-2; the D element could tentatively be TRBD1 or TRBD2, as 5 bases agree for each. The CDR3 protein is CASSYIGATANTGELFF. The sequence in DNA is TGTGCCAGCAGTTACATCGGGGCAACGGCGAACACCGGGGAGCTGTTTTTT.